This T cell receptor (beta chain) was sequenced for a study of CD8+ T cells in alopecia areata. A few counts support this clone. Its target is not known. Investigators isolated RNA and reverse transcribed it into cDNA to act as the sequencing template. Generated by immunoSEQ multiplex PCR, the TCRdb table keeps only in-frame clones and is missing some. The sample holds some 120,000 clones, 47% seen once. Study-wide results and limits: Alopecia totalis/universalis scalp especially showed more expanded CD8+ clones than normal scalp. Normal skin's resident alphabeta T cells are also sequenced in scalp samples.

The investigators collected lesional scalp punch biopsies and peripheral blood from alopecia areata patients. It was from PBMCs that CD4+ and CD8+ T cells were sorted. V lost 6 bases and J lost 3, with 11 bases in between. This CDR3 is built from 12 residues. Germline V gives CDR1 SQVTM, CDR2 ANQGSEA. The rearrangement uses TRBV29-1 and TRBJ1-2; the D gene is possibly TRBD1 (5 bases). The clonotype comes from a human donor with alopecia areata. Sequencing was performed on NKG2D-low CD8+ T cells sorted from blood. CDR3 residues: CSVPGTDYGYTF. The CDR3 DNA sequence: TGCAGCGTCCCCGGGACGGACTATGGCTACACCTTC.